What follows is one TCR beta chain and its context. What it binds is not known. Specified treatment: roughly 10-day PBMC culture with coronavirus spike peptide pools or control peptides (ViraFEST assay). V was pared by 0 bases and J by 4 bases, with 9 bases between. Per the germline V gene, CDR1 is SGHVS and CDR2 is FQNEAQ. The CDR3 is made up of 14 amino acids. The sample comes from a study of vaccination and CD4 T cells after COVID-19. Study at large: Stimuli were overlapping spike peptide pools of SARS-CoV-2 and three common cold coronaviruses (HCoV-NL63, HCoV-OC43, HCoV-229E).

Sequenced with the Oncomine TCR Beta short-read assay was DNA taken from cultured CD4+ T cells. TCRdb re-called the PCR reads with MiXCR, one entry per CDR3 protein. The table records thousands of distinct CDR3 sequences, 50% to 65% of them present only once. This chain connects TRBV7-8 to TRBJ1-1; unclear D gene. Material: CD4+ T cells from blood, cultured in vitro. This TCR was recovered from a human donor who had recovered from COVID-19. CDR3 loop: CASSLAREATEAFF. The CDR3 region has the DNA TGTGCCAGCAGCTTAGCCCGTGAGGCCACTGAAGCTTTCTTT. The variable domain in full, with the rest retrieved from reference TRBV7-8 and TRBJ1-1, is GAGVSQSPRYKVAKRGQDVALRCDPISGHVSLFWYQQALGQGPEFLTYFQNEAQLDKSGLPSDRFFAERPEGSVSTLKIQRTQQEDSAVYLCASSLAREATEAFFGQGTRLTVV.